What follows are 12 T cell receptor beta chains derived from one specimen sequenced in a study of Ad26.COV2.S vaccination and SARS-CoV-2 variants. Sequenced by immunoSEQ multiplex PCR; TCRdb stores in-frame clones only, minus some. The table has about 94,000 clones, 82% seen once. Material: peripheral blood, obtained after recovery from COVID-19. Source of these receptors: a human donor who had recovered from COVID-19.

This clone appeared once. V usage is TRBV20-1 and J usage is TRBJ2-5; no firm D call. Germline V CDR1 and CDR2: DFQATT, SNEGSKA (reference sequence). V was shortened by 5 bases and J by 1 base, with 5 bases between the two germline ends. This CDR3 spans 11 amino acids. The CDR3 DNA follows: TGCAGTGCTTCTATCCAAGAGACCCAGTACTTC. It specifies CSASIQETQYF.

The CDR3 DNA reads TGTGCCAGCAGCGCGGGTGGTCAGGGGGTATGGGAGCTGTTTTTT. Residues: CASSAGGQGVWELFF. This sequence joins TRBV5-4 and TRBJ2-2, with 7 bases identical to TRBD1. The germline V gene encodes CDR1 SGHNT and CDR2 YYREEE (reference sequence). With 4 bases clipped from V and 9 bases from J, the junction kept 12 bases outside the gene matches. The CDR3 length is 15 residues.

The chain is built from TRBV6-2 or TRBV6-3 and TRBJ2-3; D gene unclear. The germline gives CDR1 MNHEY, CDR2 SVGEGT. Deletions cut 5 bases from V and 4 bases from J, with 10 bases between. CDR3 length equals 13 residues. DNA for the CDR3: TGTGCCAGCAGTCACGGGTCCCCAGATACGCAGTATTTT. Amino acids: CASSHGSPDTQYF.

The V gene is TRBV28, the J gene TRBJ2-4, with 7 bases fitting TRBD1. The V and J ends lost 5 bases and 6 bases, in that order; junction bases with no gene match: 13. This CDR3 contains 16 residues. Per the germline V gene, CDR1 is MDHEN and CDR2 is SYDVKM. The CDR3 protein is CASSPFDRVKGNIQYF. The CDR3 bases are TGTGCCAGCAGTCCTTTCGACAGGGTGAAGGGAAACATTCAGTACTTC.

The rearrangement joins TRBV12-3 or TRBV12-4 to TRBJ2-2; D gene uncertain. This CDR3 comprises 12 residues. Trimming took off 7 bases at V and 1 base at J, with 4 bases between the two ends. CDR3 amino acids: CASTGNTGELFF. DNA for the CDR3: TGTGCCAGCACGGGGAACACCGGGGAGCTGTTTTTT.

The chain is built from TRBV2 and TRBJ2-2; 15 bases match TRBD2. Germline assignment: CDR1 SNHLY and CDR2 FYNNEI. The trim removed 6 bases at V and 7 bases at J, leaving 6 bases unmatched. The CDR3 covers 16 residues. CDR3 residues: CASRPPGLAGGGELFF. The DNA of the CDR3 is TGTGCCAGCAGGCCTCCGGGACTAGCGGGGGGCGGGGAGCTGTTTTTT. Variable domain in full (rest from reference TRBV2 and TRBJ2-2): EPEVTQTPSHQVTQMGQEVILRCVPISNHLYFYWYRQILGQKVEFLVSFYNNEISEKSEIFDDQFSVERPDGSNFTLKIRSTKLEDSAMYFCASRPPGLAGGGELFFGEGSRLTVL.

This rearrangement joins TRBV20-1 to TRBJ2-2; 7 positions agree with TRBD1. The germline V gene encodes CDR1 DFQATT and CDR2 SNEGSKA (reference sequence). V gave up 6 bases and J gave up 14 bases; unmatched junction bases: 9. The CDR3 is 11 residues long. The DNA of the CDR3 is TGCAGTGCCGCGGACAGGCAAGATCTGTTTTTT. Its translation is CSAADRQDLFF.

The rearrangement uses TRBV6-6 and TRBJ2-3; D is unclear. Per germline, CDR1 MNHNY and CDR2 SVGAGI (reference sequence). V was trimmed by 6 bases and J by 4 bases, leaving 11 bases between them. The CDR3 extends over 13 amino acids. The CDR3 here is CASRDRAADTQYF. The CDR3 DNA sequence: TGTGCCAGCAGGGACCGGGCGGCAGATACGCAGTATTTT.

This chain joins TRBV28 and TRBJ2-1; D gene uncertain. The germline V gene has CDR1 MDHEN and CDR2 SYDVKM. With 3 bases removed from V and 6 bases from J, the gap between germline ends came to 9 bases. CDR3 length: 13 residues. The CDR3 DNA follows: TGTGCCAGCAGTTTTGGAGAAACCAATGAGCAGTTCTTC. It translates to CASSFGETNEQFF.

The chain combines TRBV6-5 with TRBJ1-3; D not certain. Germline-derived CDR1 and CDR2 are MNHEY and SVGAGI. This CDR3 has 12 residues. Deletions cut 10 bases from V and 4 bases from J, with 11 bases between. CDR3 coding DNA: TGTGCCACTGCGTGGCGAGGAAACACCATATATTTT. It is translated as CATAWRGNTIYF.

This clone was seen only a few times. The CDR3 DNA follows: TGTGCCAGCAGCTTAGATGGAACTAGCGGGTACGAGCAGTACTTC. Its translation: CASSLDGTSGYEQYF. The V call is TRBV11-3, the J call TRBJ2-7; 9 bases line up with TRBD2. CDR1 SGHNT and CDR2 YENEEA come from the germline V gene. The CDR3 has 15 amino acids. Trimming removed 0 bases from V and 4 bases from J; junction bases left unmatched: 4.

The rearrangement links TRBV19 to TRBJ1-5; 9 bases agree with TRBD1. V gave up 4 bases and J gave up 1 base; unmatched junction bases: 11. The CDR3 contains 18 residues. The germline V gene has CDR1 LNHDA and CDR2 SQIVND (reference sequence). The CDR3 sequence is CASSRPSGTGKSNQPQHF. CDR3 nucleotides: TGTGCCAGTAGTAGGCCTTCGGGGACAGGGAAGAGCAATCAGCCCCAGCATTTT.